Each of the 20 T cell receptor beta chains below was sequenced from the same sample in a study of shared clonotypes between healthy human individuals (dated by TCRdb to between 2020 and 2021). Library preparation used the immunoSEQ multiplex PCR assay. This is the immuneACCESS table as TCRdb keeps it, with only in-frame sequences that have V and J called. A part of the clones is gone; compared with another copy, unresolved V genes explain less than half, and the rest is unexplained. The sample table contains about 490,000 clones; only one count was recorded for more than 65% of them. The ten largest clones represent more than 9.5% of the sample. What was sequenced was PBMCs. The receptors derive from a woman aged 40 to 55 in good health. Some clones in this sample may be carry-over from other donors' samples.

This chain connects TRBV11-2 to TRBJ2-7; 7 positions match TRBD2. V dropped 1 base and J dropped 4; count of bases not matched to a gene: 16. Germline CDR1 SGHAT, CDR2 FQNNGV. The CDR3 sequence is 18 residues long. The CDR3 reads CASSLVGPTGREKYEQYF. The CDR3 DNA sequence: TGTGCCAGCAGCTTAGTAGGCCCCACCGGGCGGGAGAAGTACGAGCAGTACTTC. The variable domain in full, completed from reference TRBV11-2 and TRBJ2-7, reads EAGVAQSPRYKIIEKRQSVAFWCNPISGHATLYWYQQILGQGPKLLIQFQNNGVVDDSQLPKDRFSAERLKGVDSTLKIQPAKLEDSAVYLCASSLVGPTGREKYEQYFGPGTRLTVT.

The chain carries TRBV6-4 and TRBJ2-5; the match to TRBD2 covers 8 bases. The V segment lost 4 bases and the J segment 5 bases; nucleotides outside the gene matches: 6. CDR3 length: 14 residues. The germline CDR1 and CDR2 sequences are MRHNA and SNTAGT. The CDR3: CASSAGRVGETQYF. The DNA of the CDR3 is TGTGCCAGCAGTGCCGGGAGGGTAGGGGAGACCCAGTACTTC.

This chain uses TRBV9 with TRBJ2-5, with D uncertain. The CDR3 runs to 14 residues. Trimming shortened V by 0 bases and J by 3 bases, and 9 bases separated the two germline ends. The germline CDR1 and CDR2 sequences are SGDLS and YYNGEE. The CDR3 sequence is CASSVGTNKETQYF. Written as DNA, the CDR3 is TGTGCCAGCAGCGTAGGGACCAACAAAGAGACCCAGTACTTC.

This chain links TRBV9 with TRBJ2-4; D perhaps matches TRBD1 (6 bases). The germline V gene encodes CDR1 SGDLS and CDR2 YYNGEE. The CDR3 is 16 residues long. The germline V and J ends were trimmed by 8 bases and 11 bases, with 29 bases remaining between them. For the CDR3, the DNA is TGTGCCAGTGCCCGGGACAACGGTCTTCCCCCTTGGGTTCAGTACTTC. Protein: CASARDNGLPPWVQYF.

This rearrangement joins TRBV2 to TRBJ1-5, with D hard to call. The V and J ends lost 4 bases and 0 bases respectively, with 10 bases between them. Germline V lookup: CDR1 SNHLY, CDR2 FYNNEI. CDR3 length equals 15 residues. This CDR3 reads CASSVEGSSNQPQHF. DNA of the CDR3: TGTGCCAGCAGTGTCGAGGGTTCTAGCAATCAGCCCCAGCATTTT.

This clone was seen just once. The chain has TRBV10-3 and TRBJ2-7; 10 nucleotides agree with TRBD1. The CDR3 is 13 residues long. V dropped 6 bases and J dropped 7; count of bases not matched to a gene: 6. Germline lookup yields CDR1 ENHRY and CDR2 SYGVKD. CDR3 region: CAISPDRGQEQYF. The CDR3 DNA reads as TGTGCCATCAGCCCAGACAGGGGGCAAGAGCAGTACTTC.

This clone was seen at least ten times. In the same sample, other DNA sequences code for this CDR3. V and J are TRBV5-1 and TRBJ2-2, with 8 bases aligning to TRBD1. There are 16 residues in the CDR3. Germline lookup yields CDR1 SGHRS and CDR2 YFSETQ. V gave up 4 bases and J gave up 4 bases; unmatched junction bases: 9. The CDR3 region is CASSRETGVGTGELFF. The DNA of the CDR3 is TGCGCCAGCAGCAGAGAGACAGGGGTTGGCACCGGGGAGCTGTTTTTT. Supplemented by reference TRBV5-1 and TRBJ2-2, the full variable domain reads KAGVTQTPRYLIKTRGQQVTLSCSPISGHRSVSWYQQTPGQGLQFLFEYFSETQRNKGNFPGRFSGRQFSNSRSEMNVSTLELGDSALYLCASSRETGVGTGELFFGEGSRLTVL.

The chain employs TRBV19 and TRBJ1-1; 8 bases match TRBD1. In germline, CDR1 is LNHDA, CDR2 SQIVND (reference sequence). The CDR3 has 15 residues. With 6 bases clipped from V and 1 base from J, the junction kept 7 bases outside the gene matches. The CDR3 here is CASRPGTGKNTEAFF. The CDR3 DNA follows: TGTGCCAGTAGACCCGGGACAGGCAAGAACACTGAAGCTTTCTTT.

This chain joins TRBV29-1 and TRBJ2-2, with D unclear. Germline V gene sequence: CDR1 SQVTM, CDR2 ANQGSEA. CDR3 size: 14 residues. Trimming stripped 4 bases from V and 0 bases from J, with 9 bases between. CDR3 amino acids: CSVAGASNTGELFF. CDR3 bases: TGCAGCGTTGCGGGCGCCTCGAACACCGGGGAGCTGTTTTTT.

This chain uses TRBV9 with TRBJ1-3; a weak D match, TRBD1 (5 bases). From germline, CDR1 is SGDLS and CDR2 YYNGEE. The V and J ends lost 3 bases and 4 bases respectively, with 20 bases between them. The CDR3 covers 17 residues. CDR3 coding DNA: TGTGCCAGCAGCGGTAGACACCCCGGGACCGCGGGAAACACCATATATTTT. Its protein is CASSGRHPGTAGNTIYF.

Remarks on this clone: This likely reflects a read error, since a far larger clone is one base away. Other DNA sequences from this sample encode an identical CDR3 as well. This sequence joins TRBV27 and TRBJ1-2; 9 nucleotides agree with TRBD1. CDR3 length: 14 residues. CDR1 MNHEY and CDR2 SMNVEV come from the germline V gene (reference sequence). This chain's CDR3 is CASSSWETGGGYTF. CDR3 coding DNA: TGTGCCAGCAGTTCATGGGAGACAGGGGGTGGCTACACCTTT.

Note on this clone: Other DNA sequences in this specimen translate into the identical CDR3. The genes are TRBV15 and TRBJ1-3; D is possibly TRBD1 (5 bases). Trimming took off 0 bases at V and 2 bases at J, with 8 bases between the two ends. The length of the CDR3 is 15 residues. Germline CDR1 is LNHNV and CDR2 is YYDKDF (reference sequence). CDR3 nucleotides: TGTGCCACCAGCAGAGATCAGGGCCCTGGAAACACCATATATTTT. Amino acid sequence: CATSRDQGPGNTIYF.

The genes are TRBV5-4 and TRBJ2-1; 12 positions agree with TRBD2. V shed 2 bases and J 5 bases; nucleotides not matched to a gene: 5. This CDR3 has 16 residues. From germline, CDR1 is SGHNT and CDR2 YYREEE (reference sequence). Written as DNA, the CDR3 is TGTGCCAGCAGCTTCGGAGGACTAGCGGGGAACAATGAGCAGTTCTTC. Protein product: CASSFGGLAGNNEQFF.

The rearrangement joins TRBV2 to TRBJ2-1; D gene ambiguous. Germline lookup yields CDR1 SNHLY and CDR2 FYNNEI. Trimming pared 6 bases from V and 4 bases from J, leaving 16 bases between. CDR3 length equals 15 residues. The CDR3 is CASRTLWANYNEQFF. DNA of the CDR3: TGTGCCAGCAGGACCCTTTGGGCAAATTACAATGAGCAGTTCTTC.

V gene TRBV27 combines with J gene TRBJ2-5; D unresolved. Looked up from germline, CDR1 is MNHEY and CDR2 is SMNVEV (reference sequence). The CDR3 spans 12 residues. V lost 6 bases, J lost 5 bases, and 10 bases lay in between. For the CDR3, the DNA is TGTGCCAGCAGACTCGTAAAGGAGACCCAGTACTTC. Its protein is CASRLVKETQYF.

With regard to this clone: A read error may be the cause here, since a much bigger clone is one base away. The sample carries other DNA sequences with the same CDR3. This chain uses TRBV4-2 with TRBJ2-3, with 9 bases matching TRBD1. The CDR3 totals 15 residues. Germline V gene lookup returns CDR1 LGHNA and CDR2 YNFKEQ. Trimming removed 3 bases from V and 4 bases from J; junction bases left unmatched: 5. The CDR3 protein is CASSQGQGVADTQYF. The CDR3 region has the DNA TGTGCCAGCAGCCAGGGACAGGGAGTAGCAGATACGCAGTATTTT.

In the case of this clone: A read error is likely here: a far larger clone is one base away. This chain joins TRBV30 and TRBJ1-1; D ambiguous. The CDR3 length is 15 residues. V dropped 0 bases and J dropped 3 bases, with 14 bases sitting between them. From germline, CDR1 is GTSNPN and CDR2 SVGIG (reference sequence). CDR3 DNA sequence: TGTGCCTGGAGTGTAATAGGACGGCAGGACACTGAAGCTTTCTTT. Translated, it gives CAWSVIGRQDTEAFF.

The J gene is TRBJ1-1, the V gene TRBV5-1; weak D call: TRBD1 (5 bases). V gave up 6 bases and J gave up 4 bases, with 16 bases separating them. The CDR3 is 14 residues long. From germline, CDR1 is SGHRS and CDR2 YFSETQ. CDR3 DNA sequence: TGCGCCAGCACCCCTACCGGGGGATCCACTGAAGCTTTCTTT. Its protein is CASTPTGGSTEAFF.

The V gene is TRBV7-2, the J gene TRBJ2-1; D is perhaps TRBD1 or TRBD2 (5 bases each). V lost 2 bases to trimming and J lost 9 bases, with 17 bases between them. Germline CDR1 and CDR2: SGHTA and FQGNSA. This CDR3 contains 15 residues. The CDR3 DNA sequence: TGTGCCAGCAGCTTATCCCTAGCCGGGGCTGGTGAGCAGTTCTTC. Residues: CASSLSLAGAGEQFF.

The genes are TRBV6-4 and TRBJ2-6; D call uncertain. V was clipped by 2 bases and J by 0 bases, with 2 bases between them. This CDR3 spans 14 amino acids. Germline CDR1 reads MRHNA; CDR2 reads SNTAGT. In nucleotides, the CDR3 is TGTGCCAGCAGTGACAACTCTGGGGCCAACGTCCTGACTTTC. This codes for CASSDNSGANVLTF.